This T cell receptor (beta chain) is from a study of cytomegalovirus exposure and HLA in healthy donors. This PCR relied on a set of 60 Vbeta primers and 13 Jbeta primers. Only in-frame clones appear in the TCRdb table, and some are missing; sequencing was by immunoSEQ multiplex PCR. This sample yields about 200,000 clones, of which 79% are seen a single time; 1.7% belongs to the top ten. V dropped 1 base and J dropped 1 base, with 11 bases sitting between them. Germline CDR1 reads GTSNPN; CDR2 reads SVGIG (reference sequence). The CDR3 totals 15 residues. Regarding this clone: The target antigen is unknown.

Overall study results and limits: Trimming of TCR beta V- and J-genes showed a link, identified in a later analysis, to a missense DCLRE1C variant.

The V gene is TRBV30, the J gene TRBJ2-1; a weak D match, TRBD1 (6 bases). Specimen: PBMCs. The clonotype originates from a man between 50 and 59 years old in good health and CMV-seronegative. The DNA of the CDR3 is TGTGCCTGGAGTGCGACAGGTCCTTCCTACAATGAGCAGTTCTTC. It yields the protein CAWSATGPSYNEQFF.